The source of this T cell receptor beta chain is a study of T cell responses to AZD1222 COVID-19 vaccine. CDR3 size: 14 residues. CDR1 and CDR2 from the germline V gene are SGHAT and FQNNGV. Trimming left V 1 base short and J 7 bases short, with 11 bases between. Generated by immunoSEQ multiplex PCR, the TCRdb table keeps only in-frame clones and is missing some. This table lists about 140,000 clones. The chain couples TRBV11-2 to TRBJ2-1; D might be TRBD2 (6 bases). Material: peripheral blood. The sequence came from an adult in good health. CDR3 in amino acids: CASSLGAGHNEQFF. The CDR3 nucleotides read TGTGCCAGCAGCTTAGGGGCGGGGCATAATGAGCAGTTCTTC.